These 11 T cell receptor beta chains were all obtained from the same sample, sequenced in a study of cytomegalovirus exposure and HLA in healthy donors. Primers for the PCR totalled 60 Vbeta and 13 Jbeta. TCRdb's table, derived via immunoSEQ multiplex PCR, lists solely in-frame clones and lacks some. Of over 95,000 clones listed, about 83% are singletons. The specimen was PBMCs. The receptors originated from a female donor in good health and CMV-seronegative.

The DNA for the CDR3 is TGTGCCAGCAGTTTACCGGGGTGGGAGCTGTTTTTT. Protein product: CASSLPGWELFF. The rearrangement uses TRBV27 and TRBJ2-2; D is possibly TRBD2 (5 bases). Looked up from germline, CDR1 is MNHEY and CDR2 is SMNVEV (reference sequence). V shed 2 bases and J shed 9 bases, with 7 bases lying between them. The length of the CDR3 is 12 residues.

This clone was counted a few times. J is TRBJ2-7 and V is TRBV6-4; 9 nucleotides line up with TRBD1. There are 13 residues in the CDR3. With V trimmed by 9 bases and J by 2 bases, 5 bases remained unmatched. Germline CDR1 MRHNA, CDR2 SNTAGT. DNA for the CDR3: TGTGCCAGTCCGGGACAGGGCGCCTACGAGCAGTACTTC. This codes for CASPGQGAYEQYF.

This chain connects TRBV9 to TRBJ2-2; D unclear. The germline CDR1 and CDR2 sequences are SGDLS and YYNGEE. The V and J ends lost 4 bases and 0 bases respectively, with 13 bases between them. This CDR3 region has 16 residues. CDR3 DNA: TGTGCCAGCAGCCCCGGTTCGCTAGCGAACACCGGGGAGCTGTTTTTT. Amino acids: CASSPGSLANTGELFF.

Comments on this clone: A read error may produce the germline difference seen at one junction end. The chain uses TRBV7-9 and TRBJ2-1; D may be TRBD1 (5 bases). CDR3 length equals 13 residues. Per germline, CDR1 SEHNR and CDR2 FQNEAQ (reference sequence). The CDR3 loop is CSSSSRVIGEQFF. The CDR3 DNA is TGTTCCAGCAGCTCCAGGGTTATCGGTGAGCAGTTCTTC.

This clone was recorded only once. This sequence joins TRBV9 and TRBJ2-7; 8 bases line up with TRBD1. V lost 1 base and J lost 2; bases outside the gene matches: 5. CDR3 length: 15 residues. Germline values: CDR1 SGDLS, CDR2 YYNGEE. In DNA form, the CDR3 reads TGTGCCAGCAGCGTAACCGGGACAGGTACCTACGAGCAGTACTTC. Translating it yields CASSVTGTGTYEQYF. Drawing the rest from reference TRBV9 and TRBJ2-7, the complete variable domain is DSGVTQTPKHLITATGQRVTLRCSPRSGDLSVYWYQQSLDQGLQFLIQYYNGEERAKGNILERFSAQQFPDLHSELNLSSLELGDSALYFCASSVTGTGTYEQYFGPGTRLTVT.

The chain has TRBV5-1 and TRBJ1-4; no clear D gene. There are 15 residues in the CDR3. Germline assignment: CDR1 SGHRS and CDR2 YFSETQ. V was cut by 0 bases and J by 8 bases, with 14 bases left in between. CDR3 sequence: CASSLGAGGIEKLFF. In nucleotides, the CDR3 is TGCGCCAGCAGCTTGGGGGCAGGAGGGATCGAAAAACTGTTTTTT.

The V gene is TRBV1, the J gene TRBJ1-2; TRBD1 reflects the table's D call only, with no check against the DNA. TRBV1 is classified as a pseudogene. The CDR3 contains 19 residues. The CDR3 spells CTSSQDGNRGYLIGYGYTF. The CDR3 DNA is TGCACCAGCAGCCAAGACGGGAACAGGGGGTATCTTATAGGCTATGGCTACACCTTC.

The rearrangement links TRBV7-9 to TRBJ2-7, with 7 nucleotides matching TRBD1. V shed 5 bases and J 4 bases; nucleotides not matched to a gene: 8. Looked up from germline, CDR1 is SEHNR and CDR2 is FQNEAQ (reference sequence). The CDR3 length is 14 residues. The CDR3 nucleotides are TGTGCCAGCAGCCCTGGACAGGTCTGGTACGAGCAGTACTTC. Translating it yields CASSPGQVWYEQYF.

The chain recombines TRBV12-5 with TRBJ2-3, with 8 positions matching TRBD2. V gave up 2 bases and J gave up 3 bases; unmatched junction bases: 7. The V gene's germline CDR1 is LGHNT and CDR2 FRNRAP. This CDR3 contains 16 residues. The DNA for the CDR3 is TGTGCTAGTGGTTTGAAGGCGGGGGGAGGTACAGATACGCAGTATTTT. Its protein is CASGLKAGGGTDTQYF.

The V and J genes are TRBV4-2 and TRBJ2-7; no firm D call. With 1 base removed from V and 2 bases from J, the gap between germline ends came to 9 bases. CDR3 length: 14 amino acids. Germline values: CDR1 LGHNA, CDR2 YNFKEQ. The CDR3 coding sequence is TGTGCCAGCAGCCAAGGGATGGAGACCTACGAGCAGTACTTC. Its translation: CASSQGMETYEQYF.

Of note for this clone: Different DNA sequences within this sample yield the same CDR3. The chain combines TRBV19 with TRBJ1-1; 7 bases fit TRBD1. There are 15 residues in the CDR3. The J segment lost 5 bases and the V segment lost 4 bases, leaving 10 bases of the junction unmatched. Germline CDR1 and CDR2: LNHDA and SQIVND (reference sequence). DNA of the CDR3: TGTGCCAGTAGTACGTTACAGGGGTTGGGGACTGAAGCTTTCTTT. It codes for CASSTLQGLGTEAFF.